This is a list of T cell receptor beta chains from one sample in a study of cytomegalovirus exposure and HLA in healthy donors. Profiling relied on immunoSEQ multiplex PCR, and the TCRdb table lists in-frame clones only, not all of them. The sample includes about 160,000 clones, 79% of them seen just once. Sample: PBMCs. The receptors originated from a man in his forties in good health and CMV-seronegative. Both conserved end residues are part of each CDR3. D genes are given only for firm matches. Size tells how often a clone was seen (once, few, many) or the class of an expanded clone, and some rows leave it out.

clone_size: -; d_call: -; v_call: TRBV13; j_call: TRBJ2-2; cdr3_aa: CASNLQDTGELFF; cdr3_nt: TGTGCCAGCAATCTACAGGACACCGGGGAGCTGTTTTTT
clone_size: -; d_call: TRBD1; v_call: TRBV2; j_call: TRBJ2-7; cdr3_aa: CASSRGTRSYEQYF; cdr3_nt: TGTGCCAGCAGCAGGGGGACCAGATCCTACGAGCAGTACTTC
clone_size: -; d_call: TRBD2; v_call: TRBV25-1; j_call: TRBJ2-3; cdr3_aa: CASSEKQREFSTDTQYF; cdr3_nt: TGTGCCAGCAGTGAAAAACAGCGGGAGTTTAGCACAGATACGCAGTATTTT
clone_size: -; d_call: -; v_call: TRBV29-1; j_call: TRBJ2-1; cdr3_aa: CSVEDPASYEQFF; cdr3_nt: TGCAGCGTTGAAGATCCGGCTAGCTATGAGCAGTTCTTC
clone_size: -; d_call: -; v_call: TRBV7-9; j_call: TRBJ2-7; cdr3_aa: CASSQDSYEQYF; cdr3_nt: TGTGCCAGCAGCCAGGACAGTTACGAGCAGTACTTC
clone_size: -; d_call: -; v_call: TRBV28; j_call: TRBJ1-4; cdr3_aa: CASSPRQVGRSEKLFF; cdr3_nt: TGTGCCAGCAGTCCCCGACAGGTGGGCCGGAGTGAAAAACTGTTTTTT
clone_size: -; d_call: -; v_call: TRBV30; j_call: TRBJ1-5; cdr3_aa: CAWSPTVGPQHF; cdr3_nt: TGTGCCTGGAGCCCTACAGTAGGCCCCCAGCATTTT
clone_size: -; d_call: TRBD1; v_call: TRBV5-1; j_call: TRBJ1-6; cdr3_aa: CASSPGQGNSPLHF; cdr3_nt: TGCGCCAGCAGCCCGGGACAGGGAAACTCACCCCTCCACTTT
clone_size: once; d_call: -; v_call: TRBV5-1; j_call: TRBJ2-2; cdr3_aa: CASSLYGRDGELFF; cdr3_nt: TGCGCCAGCAGCTTGTACGGGAGAGACGGGGAGCTGTTTTTT
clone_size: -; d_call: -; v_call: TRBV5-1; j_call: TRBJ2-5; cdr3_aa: CASGPTGIGETQYF; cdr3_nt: TGCGCCAGCGGACCGACGGGGATAGGGGAGACCCAGTACTTC
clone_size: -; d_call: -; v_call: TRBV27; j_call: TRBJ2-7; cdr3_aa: CASSFRGYEQYF; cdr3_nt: TGTGCCAGCAGTTTCCGGGGTTACGAGCAGTACTTC
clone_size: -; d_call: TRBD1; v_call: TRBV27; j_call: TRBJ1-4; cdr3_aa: CASSFRGDEKLFF; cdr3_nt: TGTGCCAGCAGTTTCAGGGGGGATGAAAAACTGTTTTTT
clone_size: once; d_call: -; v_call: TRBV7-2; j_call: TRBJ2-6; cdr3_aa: CASSFVAGSLSGANVLTF; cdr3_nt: TGTGCCAGCAGCTTTGTTGCGGGGTCCCTCTCTGGGGCCAACGTCCTGACTTTC
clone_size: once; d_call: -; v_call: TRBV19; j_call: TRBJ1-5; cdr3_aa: CASSMGRGQPQHF; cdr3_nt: TGTGCCAGTAGTATGGGGAGGGGCCAGCCCCAGCATTTT
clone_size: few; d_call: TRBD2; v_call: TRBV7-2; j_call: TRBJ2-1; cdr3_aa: CASSLEGLAGRMTQFF; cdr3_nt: TGTGCCAGCAGCTTAGAGGGACTAGCGGGACGCATGACGCAGTTCTTC
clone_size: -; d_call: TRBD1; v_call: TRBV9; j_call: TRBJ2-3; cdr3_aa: CASSVTLGQGARDTQYF; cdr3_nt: TGTGCCAGCAGCGTTACACTAGGACAGGGGGCGCGAGATACGCAGTATTTT
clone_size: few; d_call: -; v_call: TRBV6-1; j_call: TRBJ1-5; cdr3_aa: CASRGPRNQPQHF; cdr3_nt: TGTGCCAGCAGGGGGCCTAGGAATCAGCCCCAGCATTTT
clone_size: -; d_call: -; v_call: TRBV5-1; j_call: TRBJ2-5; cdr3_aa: CASSRDNQETQYF; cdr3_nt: TGCGCCAGCAGCCGCGACAACCAAGAGACCCAGTACTTC
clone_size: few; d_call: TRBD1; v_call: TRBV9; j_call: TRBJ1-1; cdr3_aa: CASSVGQGNTEAFF; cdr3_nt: TGTGCCAGCAGCGTCGGACAGGGGAACACTGAAGCTTTCTTT
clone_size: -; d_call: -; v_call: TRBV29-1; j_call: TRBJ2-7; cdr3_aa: CSGIQGWMGEQYF; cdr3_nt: TGCAGCGGCATACAGGGTTGGATGGGCGAGCAGTACTTC
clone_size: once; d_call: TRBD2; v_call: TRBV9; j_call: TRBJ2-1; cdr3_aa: CASSPPRGREQFF; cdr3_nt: TGTGCCAGCAGCCCCCCCCGCGGGAGAGAGCAGTTCTTC
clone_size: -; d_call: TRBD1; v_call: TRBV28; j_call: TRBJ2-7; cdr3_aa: CASSVPGQGSYEQYF; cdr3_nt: TGTGCCAGCAGCGTTCCGGGACAGGGTTCCTACGAGCAGTACTTC